This TCR beta chain was captured by sequencing in a study of memory CD4+ T cells and cytomegalovirus serostatus. Findings of the study overall: Repertoires predicted CMV serostatus with median bootstrapped AUC of about 0.95.

Trimming stripped 5 bases from V and 7 bases from J, with 18 bases between. CDR3 length: 15 amino acids. CDR1 and CDR2 (germline): MDHEN, SYDVKM. TCRdb's table, derived via immunoSEQ multiplex PCR, lists solely in-frame clones and lacks some. The repertoire holds about 64,000 clones, with 75% to 80% as singletons. On this clone itself: Antigen specificity is unknown.

The sort gate was single viable CD3+CD4+CD8-CD45RO+ cells for memory CD4+ T cells. CMV serostatus came from serum IgG against pp150, pp28, p38, p52. The chain links TRBV28 to TRBJ1-5, with a possible D match to TRBD1 (6 bases). Sequenced input: memory CD4+ T cells from blood. The TCR originated in an adult in good health and CMV-seronegative. CDR3: CASSTPQGPGQPQHF. For the CDR3, the DNA is TGTGCCAGCAGTACCCCACAGGGCCCTGGGCAGCCCCAGCATTTT.